The clone carrying this T cell receptor (beta chain) was seen only a few times. Its antigen is as yet unknown. The data derive from a study of beta chain features in type 1 diabetes. Findings and limits, study-wide: VDJ junctions from patients with type 1 diabetes contained fewer insertions and more deletions.

Expressed TCRB transcripts were sequenced after all isolated RNA was converted to cDNA. Clones were sequenced by immunoSEQ multiplex PCR, and TCRdb holds only the in-frame ones, with some missing. This table holds about 320,000 clones, about 14% found once. Germline-derived CDR1 and CDR2 are SGDLS and YYNGEE. This CDR3 region has 15 residues. The V and J ends lost 5 bases and 4 bases respectively, with 18 bases between them. Purity of each sorted population was above 95%. This clonotype was obtained from a man aged 25-45 years in good health. The chain carries TRBV9 and TRBJ1-2; tentatively, D is TRBD1 (6 bases). The source material was central memory CD4+ T cells from blood. The DNA for the CDR3 is TGTGCCAGCAGTCCTTCCGGGACAAAATCCTATGGCTACACCTTC. Protein: CASSPSGTKSYGYTF.